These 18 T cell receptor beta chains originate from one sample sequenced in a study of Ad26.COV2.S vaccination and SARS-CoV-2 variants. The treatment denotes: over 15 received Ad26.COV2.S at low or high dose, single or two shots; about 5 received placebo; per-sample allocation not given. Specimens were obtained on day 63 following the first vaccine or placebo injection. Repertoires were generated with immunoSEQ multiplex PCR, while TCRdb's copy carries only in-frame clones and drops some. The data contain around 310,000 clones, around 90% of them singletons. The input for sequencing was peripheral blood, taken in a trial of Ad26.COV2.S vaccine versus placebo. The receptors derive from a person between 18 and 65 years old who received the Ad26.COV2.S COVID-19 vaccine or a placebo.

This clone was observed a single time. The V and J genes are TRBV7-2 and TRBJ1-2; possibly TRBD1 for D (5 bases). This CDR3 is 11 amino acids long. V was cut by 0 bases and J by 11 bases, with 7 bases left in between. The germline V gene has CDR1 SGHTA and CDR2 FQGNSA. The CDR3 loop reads CASSLAGVYTF. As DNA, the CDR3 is TGTGCCAGCAGCTTAGCGGGGGTGTACACCTTC.

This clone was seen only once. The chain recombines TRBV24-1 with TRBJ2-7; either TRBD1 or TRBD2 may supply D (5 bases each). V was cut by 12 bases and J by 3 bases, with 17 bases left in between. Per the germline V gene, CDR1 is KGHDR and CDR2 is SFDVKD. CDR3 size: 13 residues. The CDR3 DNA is TGTGCCCCCCGAGGGGAATGGCACTACGAGCAGTACTTC. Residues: CAPRGEWHYEQYF.

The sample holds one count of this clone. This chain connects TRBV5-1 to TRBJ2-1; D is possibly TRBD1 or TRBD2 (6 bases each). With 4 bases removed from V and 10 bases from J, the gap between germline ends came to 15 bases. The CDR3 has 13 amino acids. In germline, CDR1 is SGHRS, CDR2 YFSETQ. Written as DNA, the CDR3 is TGCGCCAGCAGCCGCACAAGAGGGGGGGAGCAGTTCTTC. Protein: CASSRTRGGEQFF. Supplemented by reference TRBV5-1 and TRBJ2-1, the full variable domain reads KAGVTQTPRYLIKTRGQQVTLSCSPISGHRSVSWYQQTPGQGLQFLFEYFSETQRNKGNFPGRFSGRQFSNSRSEMNVSTLELGDSALYLCASSRTRGGEQFFGPGTRLTVL.

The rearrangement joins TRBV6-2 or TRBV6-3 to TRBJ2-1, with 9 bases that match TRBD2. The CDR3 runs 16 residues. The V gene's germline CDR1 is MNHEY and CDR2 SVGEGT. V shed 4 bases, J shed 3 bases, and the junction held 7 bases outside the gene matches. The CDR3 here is CASSFEPSGVYNEQFF. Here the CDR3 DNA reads TGTGCCAGCAGTTTCGAACCTAGCGGGGTCTACAATGAGCAGTTCTTC.

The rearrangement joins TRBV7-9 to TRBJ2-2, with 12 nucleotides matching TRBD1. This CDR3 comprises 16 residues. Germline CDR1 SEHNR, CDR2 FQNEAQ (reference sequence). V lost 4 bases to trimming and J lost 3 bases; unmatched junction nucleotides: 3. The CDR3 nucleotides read TGTGCCAGCAGCTCCGGGACAGGGGGCTACACCGGGGAGCTGTTTTTT. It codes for CASSSGTGGYTGELFF.

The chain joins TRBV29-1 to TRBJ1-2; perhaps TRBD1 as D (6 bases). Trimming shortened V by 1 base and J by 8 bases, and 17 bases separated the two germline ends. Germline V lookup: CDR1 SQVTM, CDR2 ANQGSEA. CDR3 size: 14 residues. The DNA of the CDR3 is TGCAGCGTTGAAGGGATCCTCGCAGGGGAGGGCTACACCTTC. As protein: CSVEGILAGEGYTF. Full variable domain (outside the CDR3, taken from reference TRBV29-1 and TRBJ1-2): SAVISQKPSRDICQRGTSLTIQCQVDSQVTMMFWYRQQPGQSLTLIATANQGSEATYESGFVIDKFPISRPNLTFSTLTVSNMSPEDSSIYLCSVEGILAGEGYTFGSGTRLTVV.

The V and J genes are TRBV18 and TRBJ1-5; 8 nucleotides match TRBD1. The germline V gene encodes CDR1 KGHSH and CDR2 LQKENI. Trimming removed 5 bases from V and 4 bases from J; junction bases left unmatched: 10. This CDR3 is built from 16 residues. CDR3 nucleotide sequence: TGTGCCAGCTCAATGGGGCTCGGACAGGGTAATCAGCCCCAGCATTTT. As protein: CASSMGLGQGNQPQHF.

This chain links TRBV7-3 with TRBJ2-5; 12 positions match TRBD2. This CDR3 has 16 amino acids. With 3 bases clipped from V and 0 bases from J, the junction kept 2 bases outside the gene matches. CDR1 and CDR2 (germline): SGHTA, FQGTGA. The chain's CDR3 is CASSFGLAGYQETQYF. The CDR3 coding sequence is TGTGCCAGCAGCTTCGGACTAGCGGGGTACCAAGAGACCCAGTACTTC.

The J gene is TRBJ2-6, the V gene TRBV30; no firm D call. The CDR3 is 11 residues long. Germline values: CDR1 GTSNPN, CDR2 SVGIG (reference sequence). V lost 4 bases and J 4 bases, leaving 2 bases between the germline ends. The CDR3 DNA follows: TGTGCCTGGACCGGGGCCAACGTCCTGACTTTC. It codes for CAWTGANVLTF.

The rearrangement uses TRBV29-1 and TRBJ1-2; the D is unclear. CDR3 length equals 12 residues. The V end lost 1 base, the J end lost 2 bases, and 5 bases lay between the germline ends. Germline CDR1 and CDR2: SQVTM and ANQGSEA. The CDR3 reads CSVEAGNYGYTF. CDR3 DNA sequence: TGCAGCGTTGAAGCCGGGAACTATGGCTACACCTTC.

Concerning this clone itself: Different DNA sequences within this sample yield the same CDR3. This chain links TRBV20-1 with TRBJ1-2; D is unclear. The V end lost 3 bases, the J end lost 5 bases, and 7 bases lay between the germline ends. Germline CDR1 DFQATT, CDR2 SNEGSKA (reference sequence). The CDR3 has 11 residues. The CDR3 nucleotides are TGCAGTGCTAGGGCGGATTATGGCTACACCTTC. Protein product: CSARADYGYTF.

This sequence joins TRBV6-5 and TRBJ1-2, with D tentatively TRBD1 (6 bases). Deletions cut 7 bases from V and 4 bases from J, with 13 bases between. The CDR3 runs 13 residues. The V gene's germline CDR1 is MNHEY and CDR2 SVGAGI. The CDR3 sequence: CASNPGVPYGYTF. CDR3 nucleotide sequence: TGTGCCAGCAATCCAGGGGTTCCCTATGGCTACACCTTC.

CDR3 DNA sequence: TGTGCCAGCAGCTTAGCGCGACAGAGGGACACTGAAGCTTTCTTT. It specifies CASSLARQRDTEAFF. V is TRBV7-8 and J is TRBJ1-1; possible D gene TRBD1, 5 bases. Germline V CDR1 and CDR2: SGHVS, FQNEAQ. Trimming pared 0 bases from V and 3 bases from J, leaving 11 bases between. The CDR3 has 15 amino acids.

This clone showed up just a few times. CDR3 amino acids: CASSFGDRFNEQFF. DNA of the CDR3: TGTGCCAGCAGTTTCGGCGACAGGTTCAATGAGCAGTTCTTC. The J gene is TRBJ2-1, the V gene TRBV7-9; perhaps TRBD1 as D (6 bases). CDR3 length: 14 residues. CDR1 is SEHNR, CDR2 FQNEAQ, per germline (reference sequence). Trimming pared 6 bases from V and 6 bases from J, leaving 15 bases between.

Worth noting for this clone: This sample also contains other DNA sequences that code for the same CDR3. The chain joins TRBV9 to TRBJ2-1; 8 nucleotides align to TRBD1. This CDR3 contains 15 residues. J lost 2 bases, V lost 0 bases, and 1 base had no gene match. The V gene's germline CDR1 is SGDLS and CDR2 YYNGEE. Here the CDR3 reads CASSVGQGTYNEQFF. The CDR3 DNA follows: TGTGCCAGCAGCGTAGGACAGGGGACCTACAATGAGCAGTTCTTC.

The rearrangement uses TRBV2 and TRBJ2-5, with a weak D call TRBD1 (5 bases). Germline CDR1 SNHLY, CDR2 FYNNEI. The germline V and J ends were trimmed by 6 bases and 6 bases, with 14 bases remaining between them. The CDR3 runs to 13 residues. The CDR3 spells CASSPGFQQTQYF. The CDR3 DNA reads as TGTGCCAGCAGCCCAGGGTTTCAACAGACCCAGTACTTC.

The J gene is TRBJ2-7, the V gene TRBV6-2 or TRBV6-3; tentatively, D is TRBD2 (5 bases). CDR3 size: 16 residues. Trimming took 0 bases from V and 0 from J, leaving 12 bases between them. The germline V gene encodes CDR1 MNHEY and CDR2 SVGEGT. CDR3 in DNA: TGTGCCAGCAGTTACTCGGCGAGTGGACTCTCCTACGAGCAGTACGTC. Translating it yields CASSYSASGLSYEQYV.

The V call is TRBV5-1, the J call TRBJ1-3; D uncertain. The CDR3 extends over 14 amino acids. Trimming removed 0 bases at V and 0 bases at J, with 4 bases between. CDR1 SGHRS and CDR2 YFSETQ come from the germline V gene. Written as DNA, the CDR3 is TGCGCCAGCAGCTTGGGACACTCTGGAAACACCATATATTTT. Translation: CASSLGHSGNTIYF.